These T cell receptor beta chains were read from a single sample in a study of T cells in Graves' hyperthyroidism and ophthalmopathy. TCRdb processed the multiplex PCR reads anew with MiXCR; each CDR3 protein has one entry. The table has hundreds of thousands of distinct CDR3 sequences, roughly 40% seen once. The sample consisted of blood. Every receptor here comes from a man younger than 35 with Graves' hyperthyroidism. Each CDR3 is given with its conserved first and last residue. A D gene is named only where the DNA matches it firmly. Clone size, where shown, is once, few, many, or a class for clones that have expanded.

clone_size: few; d_call: -; j_call: TRBJ2-2; v_call: TRBV12-3/TRBV12-4; cdr3_nt: TGTGCCAGCATCAACAGGGCCGGCGGGGAGCTGTTTTTT; cdr3_aa: CASINRAGGELFF
clone_size: few; d_call: -; j_call: TRBJ1-3; v_call: TRBV7-2; cdr3_nt: TGTGCCAGCAGTTTTGCCGTGACTGGAAACACCATATATTTT; cdr3_aa: CASSFAVTGNTIYF
clone_size: few; d_call: -; j_call: TRBJ1-3; v_call: TRBV19; cdr3_nt: TGTGCCAGTAGTCCTCCGGGACGGAGAACTGGAAACACCATATATTTT; cdr3_aa: CASSPPGRRTGNTIYF
clone_size: -; d_call: TRBD2; j_call: TRBJ2-2; v_call: TRBV20-1; cdr3_nt: TGCAGTGCTAAGCGGGGGGGCGGGGAGCTGTTTTTT; cdr3_aa: CSAKRGGGELFF
clone_size: many; d_call: -; j_call: TRBJ1-1; v_call: TRBV4-3; cdr3_nt: TGCGCCAGCAGCCTTACCAGTCGCACTGAAGCTTTCTTT; cdr3_aa: CASSLTSRTEAFF
clone_size: many; d_call: TRBD2; j_call: TRBJ2-5; v_call: TRBV10-3; cdr3_nt: TGTGCCATCAGGGGGACTAGCGGGTCTCAAGAGACCCAGTACTTC; cdr3_aa: CAIRGTSGSQETQYF
clone_size: few; d_call: -; j_call: TRBJ1-5; v_call: TRBV19; cdr3_nt: TGTGCCAGTAGTATCCTACGAGGGTTTAATGGCAATCAGCCCCAGCATTTT; cdr3_aa: CASSILRGFNGNQPQHF
clone_size: few; d_call: -; j_call: TRBJ2-5; v_call: TRBV6-6; cdr3_nt: TGTGCCAGCGGCTTCACGCGAGAGACCCAGTACTTC; cdr3_aa: CASGFTRETQYF
clone_size: many; d_call: TRBD1; j_call: TRBJ1-5; v_call: TRBV20-1; cdr3_nt: TGCAGTACCGGGACAGTCCCTAATCAGCCCCAGCATTTT; cdr3_aa: CSTGTVPNQPQHF
clone_size: few; d_call: -; j_call: TRBJ1-5; v_call: TRBV5-1; cdr3_nt: TGCGCCAGCAGCCTAGATGTAGATCAGCCCCAGCATTTT; cdr3_aa: CASSLDVDQPQHF
clone_size: few; d_call: TRBD1; j_call: TRBJ1-1; v_call: TRBV19; cdr3_nt: TGTGCCAGTAGTTTGGGACAGGGCTTATTGAACACTGAAGCTTTCTTT; cdr3_aa: CASSLGQGLLNTEAFF
clone_size: -; d_call: TRBD1; j_call: TRBJ1-4; v_call: TRBV13; cdr3_nt: TGTGCCAGCAGGGATACACAGGGGCGAAATGAAAAACTGTTTTTT; cdr3_aa: CASRDTQGRNEKLFF